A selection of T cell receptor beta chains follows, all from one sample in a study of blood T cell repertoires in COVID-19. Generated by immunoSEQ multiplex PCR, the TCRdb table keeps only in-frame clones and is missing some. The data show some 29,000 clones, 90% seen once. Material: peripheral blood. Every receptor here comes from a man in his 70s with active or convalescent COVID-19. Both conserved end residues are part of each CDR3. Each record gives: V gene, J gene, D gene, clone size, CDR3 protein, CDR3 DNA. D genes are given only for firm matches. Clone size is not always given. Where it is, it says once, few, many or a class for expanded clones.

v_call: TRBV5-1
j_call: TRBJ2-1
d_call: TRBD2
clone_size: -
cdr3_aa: CASSLQGGGGGNEQFF
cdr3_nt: TGCGCCAGCAGCCTACAAGGCGGCGGGGGGGGAAATGAGCAGTTCTTC

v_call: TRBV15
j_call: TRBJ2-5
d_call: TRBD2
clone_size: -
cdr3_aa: CATSRTLAEQETQYF
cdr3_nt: TGTGCCACCAGCAGGACACTAGCGGAACAAGAGACCCAGTACTTC

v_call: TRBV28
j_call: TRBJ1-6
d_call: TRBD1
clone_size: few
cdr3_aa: CASSGTGHSPLHF
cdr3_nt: TGTGCCAGCAGTGGGACAGGGCATTCACCCCTCCACTTT

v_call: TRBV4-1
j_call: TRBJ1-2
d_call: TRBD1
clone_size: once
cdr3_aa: CASSLPRTAGGSYTF
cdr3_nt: TGCGCCAGCAGCCTACCCCGGACAGCAGGGGGAAGCTACACCTTC

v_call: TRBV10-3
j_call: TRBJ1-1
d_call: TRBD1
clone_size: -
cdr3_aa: CAISSTGANTEAFF
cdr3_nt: TGTGCCATCAGCTCCACAGGGGCCAACACTGAAGCTTTCTTT

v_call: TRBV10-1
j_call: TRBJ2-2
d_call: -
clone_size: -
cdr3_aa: CASSAYSSGELFF
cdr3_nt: TGCGCCAGCAGTGCCTATAGTTCCGGGGAGCTGTTTTTT

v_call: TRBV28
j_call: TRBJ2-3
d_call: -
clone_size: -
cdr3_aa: CASEMADTQYF
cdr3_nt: TGTGCCAGCGAGATGGCAGATACGCAGTATTTT

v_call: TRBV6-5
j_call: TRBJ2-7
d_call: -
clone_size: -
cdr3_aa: CASSYSVTGEQYF
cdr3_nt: TGTGCCAGCAGTTACTCGGTCACAGGCGAGCAGTACTTC

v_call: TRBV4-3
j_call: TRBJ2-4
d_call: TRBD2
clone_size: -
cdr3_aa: CASSQQGLAEKNIQYF
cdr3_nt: TGCGCCAGCAGCCAACAGGGACTAGCGGAAAAAAACATTCAGTACTTC

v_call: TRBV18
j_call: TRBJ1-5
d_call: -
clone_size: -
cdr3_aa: CASSPNGPGSNQPQHF
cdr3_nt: TGTGCCAGCTCACCAAATGGTCCGGGGAGCAATCAGCCCCAGCATTTT

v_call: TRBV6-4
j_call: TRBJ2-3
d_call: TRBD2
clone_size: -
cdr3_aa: CASSVLAGGPQDTQYF
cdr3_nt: TGTGCCAGCAGCGTACTAGCGGGGGGGCCTCAAGATACGCAGTATTTT

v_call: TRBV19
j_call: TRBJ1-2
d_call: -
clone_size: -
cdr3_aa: CASSNRVYNSNYGYTF
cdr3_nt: TGTGCCAGTAGTAACAGAGTATACAATTCTAACTATGGCTACACCTTC

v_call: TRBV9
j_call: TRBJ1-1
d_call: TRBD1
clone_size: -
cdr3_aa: CASSVEGDRLNTEAFF
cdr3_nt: TGTGCCAGCAGCGTAGAGGGGGACAGATTGAACACTGAAGCTTTCTTT

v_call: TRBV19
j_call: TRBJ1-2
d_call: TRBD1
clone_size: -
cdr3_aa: CASSAYHRGTNYGYTF
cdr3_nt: TGTGCCAGTAGTGCTTATCACAGGGGAACTAACTATGGCTACACCTTC

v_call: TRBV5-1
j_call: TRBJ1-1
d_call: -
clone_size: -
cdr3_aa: CASSSQYMNTEAFF
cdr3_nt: TGCGCCAGCAGCTCCCAGTACATGAACACTGAAGCTTTCTTT

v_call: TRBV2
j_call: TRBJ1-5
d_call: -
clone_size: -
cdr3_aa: CASSAGTWQPQHF
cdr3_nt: TGTGCCAGCAGTGCCGGGACATGGCAGCCCCAGCATTTT

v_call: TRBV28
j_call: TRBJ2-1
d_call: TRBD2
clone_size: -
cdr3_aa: CASSLMGREGSNEQFF
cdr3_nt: TGTGCCAGCAGTTTAATGGGGCGGGAGGGTTCCAATGAGCAGTTCTTC

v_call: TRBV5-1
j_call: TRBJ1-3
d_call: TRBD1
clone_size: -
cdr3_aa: CASSSPRQGRNTIYF
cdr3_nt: TGCGCCAGCAGCTCGCCTAGACAGGGGAGAAACACCATATATTTT

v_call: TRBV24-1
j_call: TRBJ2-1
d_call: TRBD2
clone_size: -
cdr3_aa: CATSDPGLAGSAEQFF
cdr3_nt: TGTGCCACCAGTGACCCTGGACTAGCGGGATCGGCTGAGCAGTTCTTC

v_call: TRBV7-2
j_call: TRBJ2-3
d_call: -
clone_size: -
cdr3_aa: CASSLMAGTQYF
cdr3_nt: TGTGCCAGCAGCTTAATGGCGGGTACGCAGTATTTT

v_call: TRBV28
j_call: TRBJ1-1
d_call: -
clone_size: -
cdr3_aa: CASSPGQLRTEAFF
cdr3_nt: TGTGCCAGCAGTCCCGGACAGTTGAGGACTGAAGCTTTCTTT

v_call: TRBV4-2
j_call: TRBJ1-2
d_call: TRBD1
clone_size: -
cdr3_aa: CASSQQGTEMYGYTF
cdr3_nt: TGTGCCAGCAGCCAACAAGGGACAGAGATGTATGGCTACACCTTC

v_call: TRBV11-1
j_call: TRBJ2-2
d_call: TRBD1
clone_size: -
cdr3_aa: CASSHRGGNTGELFF
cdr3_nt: TGTGCCAGCAGCCACAGGGGCGGGAACACCGGGGAGCTGTTTTTT

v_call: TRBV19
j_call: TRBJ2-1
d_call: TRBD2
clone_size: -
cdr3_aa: CASSIAGRGGEQFF
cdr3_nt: TGTGCCAGTAGTATAGCCGGGAGGGGGGGTGAGCAGTTCTTC

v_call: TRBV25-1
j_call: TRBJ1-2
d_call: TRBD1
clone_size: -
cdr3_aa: CASSEWGTGVYGYTF
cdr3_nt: TGTGCCAGCAGTGAATGGGGGACAGGGGTTTATGGCTACACCTTC

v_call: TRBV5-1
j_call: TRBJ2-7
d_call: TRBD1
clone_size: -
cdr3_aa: CASYANRGYEQYF
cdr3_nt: TGCGCCAGCTACGCAAACAGGGGCTACGAGCAGTACTTC

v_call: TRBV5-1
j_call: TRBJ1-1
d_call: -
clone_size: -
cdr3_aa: CASSLDGPPGTEAFF
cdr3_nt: TGCGCCAGCAGCTTGGACGGACCCCCGGGGACTGAAGCTTTCTTT

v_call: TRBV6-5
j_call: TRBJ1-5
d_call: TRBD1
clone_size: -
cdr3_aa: CASRTGFQPQHF
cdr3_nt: TGTGCCAGCAGGACAGGGTTTCAGCCCCAGCATTTT

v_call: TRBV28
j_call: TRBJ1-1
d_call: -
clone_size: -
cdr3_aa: CASSSVTGLGVEAFF
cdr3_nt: TGTGCCAGCAGTTCCGTTACAGGGTTGGGGGTGGAGGCTTTCTTT

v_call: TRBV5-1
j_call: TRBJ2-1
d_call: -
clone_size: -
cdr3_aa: CASSPDRGAYNEQFF
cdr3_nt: TGCGCCAGCAGCCCGGACCGGGGTGCCTACAATGAGCAGTTCTTC

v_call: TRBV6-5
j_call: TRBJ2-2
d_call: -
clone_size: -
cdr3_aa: CASSWYTRVTGELFF
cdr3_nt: TGTGCCAGCAGTTGGTACACTAGGGTAACCGGGGAGCTGTTTTTT

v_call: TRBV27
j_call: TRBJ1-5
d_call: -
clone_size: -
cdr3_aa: CASSPLGQTGQPQHF
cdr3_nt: TGTGCCAGCAGTCCCCTGGGGCAGACCGGGCAGCCCCAGCATTTT

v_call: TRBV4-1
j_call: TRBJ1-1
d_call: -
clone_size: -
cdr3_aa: CASSQDQHRNTEAFF
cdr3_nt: TGCGCCAGCAGCCAAGATCAACACAGGAACACTGAAGCTTTCTTT

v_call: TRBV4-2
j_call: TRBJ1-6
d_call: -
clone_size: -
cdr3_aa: CASSLGESLNSPLHF
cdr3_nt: TGTGCCAGCAGCCTAGGGGAATCCCTGAATTCACCCCTCCACTTT

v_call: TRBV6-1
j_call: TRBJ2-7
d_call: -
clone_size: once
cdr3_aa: CASSEGGSSEGYEQYF
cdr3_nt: TGTGCCAGCAGTGAAGGCGGGTCTTCGGAGGGCTACGAGCAGTACTTC

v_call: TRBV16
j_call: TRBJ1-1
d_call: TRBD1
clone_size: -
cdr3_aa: CASSPAGQGNTEAFF
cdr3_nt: TGTGCCAGCAGCCCTGCGGGACAGGGGAACACTGAAGCTTTCTTT

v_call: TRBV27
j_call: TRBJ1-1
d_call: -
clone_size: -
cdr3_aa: CASSRGGTHTEAFF
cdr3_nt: TGTGCCAGCAGTAGGGGGGGGACCCACACTGAAGCTTTCTTT

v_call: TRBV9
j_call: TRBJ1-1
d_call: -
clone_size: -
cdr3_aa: CASSVAEGTEAFF
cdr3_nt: TGTGCCAGCAGCGTAGCTGAGGGCACTGAAGCTTTCTTT

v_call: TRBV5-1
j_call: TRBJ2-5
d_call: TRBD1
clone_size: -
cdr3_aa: CASSAAGTGVAGTQYF
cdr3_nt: TGCGCCAGCAGCGCCGCCGGGACAGGGGTGGCTGGGACCCAGTACTTC

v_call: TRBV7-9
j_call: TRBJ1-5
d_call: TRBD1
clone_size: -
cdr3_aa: CASSANRGELEQPQHF
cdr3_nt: TGTGCCAGCAGCGCCAACAGGGGGGAATTGGAGCAGCCCCAGCATTTT

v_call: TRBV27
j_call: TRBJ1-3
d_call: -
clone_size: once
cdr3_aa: CASSPLLSSGNTIYF
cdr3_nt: TGTGCCAGCAGTCCGCTTCTTAGCTCTGGAAACACCATATATTTT

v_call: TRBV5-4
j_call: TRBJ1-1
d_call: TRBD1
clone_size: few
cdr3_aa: CASSSGQGEAFF
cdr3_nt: TGTGCCAGCAGCTCGGGACAGGGGGAGGCTTTCTTT

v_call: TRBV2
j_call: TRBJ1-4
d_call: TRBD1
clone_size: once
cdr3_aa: CASSISDRAFF
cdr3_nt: TGTGCCAGCAGTATTTCGGACAGGGCCTTTTTT

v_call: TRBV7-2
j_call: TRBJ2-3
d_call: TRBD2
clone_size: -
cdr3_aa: CASSLGPAGLTDTQYF
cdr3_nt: TGTGCCAGCAGCTTAGGTCCAGCGGGGCTCACAGATACGCAGTATTTT

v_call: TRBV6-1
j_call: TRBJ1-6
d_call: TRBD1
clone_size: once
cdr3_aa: CASSARTGGVRNSPLHF
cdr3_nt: TGTGCCAGCAGTGCGCGGACAGGGGGCGTTCGTAATTCACCCCTCCACTTT

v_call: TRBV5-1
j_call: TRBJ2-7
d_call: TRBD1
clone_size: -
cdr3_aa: CASSGTGSSYEQYF
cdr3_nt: TGCGCCAGCAGTGGGACAGGGAGCTCCTACGAGCAGTACTTC